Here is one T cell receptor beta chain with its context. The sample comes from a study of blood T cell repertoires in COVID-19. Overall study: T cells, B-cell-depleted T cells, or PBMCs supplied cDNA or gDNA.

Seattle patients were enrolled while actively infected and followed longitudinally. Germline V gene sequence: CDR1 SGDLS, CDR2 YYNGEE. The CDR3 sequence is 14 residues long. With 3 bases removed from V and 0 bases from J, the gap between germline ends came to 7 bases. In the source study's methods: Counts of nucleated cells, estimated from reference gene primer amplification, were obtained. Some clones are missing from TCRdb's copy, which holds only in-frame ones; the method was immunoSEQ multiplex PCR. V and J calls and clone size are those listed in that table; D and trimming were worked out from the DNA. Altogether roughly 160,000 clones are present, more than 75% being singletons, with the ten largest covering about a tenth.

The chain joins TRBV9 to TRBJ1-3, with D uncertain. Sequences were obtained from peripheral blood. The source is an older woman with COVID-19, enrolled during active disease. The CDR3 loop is CASSAGPSGNTIYF. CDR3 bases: TGTGCCAGCAGCGCCGGTCCCTCTGGAAACACCATATATTTT.